Below are 15 T cell receptor beta chains sequenced from a single sample in a study of blood T cell repertoires in COVID-19. Profiling relied on immunoSEQ multiplex PCR, and the TCRdb table lists in-frame clones only, not all of them. This table holds approximately 92,000 clones, over 80% found once. The sequencing input was peripheral blood. These receptors all stem from an elderly man with acute or convalescent COVID-19.

The chain uses TRBV18 and TRBJ1-4; the match to TRBD1 covers 8 bases. Germline-derived CDR1 and CDR2 are KGHSH and LQKENI. The V and J ends lost 4 bases and 7 bases, in that order; junction bases with no gene match: 8. CDR3 length: 15 amino acids. The CDR3 protein is CASSQGQGRSEKLFF. The CDR3 DNA sequence: TGTGCCAGCTCACAAGGACAGGGACGGAGTGAAAAACTGTTTTTT.

The chain employs TRBV19 and TRBJ1-1, with unresolved D. Trimming removed 9 bases at V and 0 bases at J, with 8 bases between. Germline CDR1 reads LNHDA; CDR2 reads SQIVND (reference sequence). This CDR3 is built from 12 residues. This CDR3 reads CASLSLNTEAFF. CDR3 nucleotides: TGTGCCAGCCTTAGTCTGAACACTGAAGCTTTCTTT.

The chain couples TRBV24-1 to TRBJ1-5; D is possibly TRBD1 (5 bases). V gave up 4 bases and J gave up 1 base, with 10 bases separating them. The germline gives CDR1 KGHDR, CDR2 SFDVKD. The CDR3 runs to 15 residues. The CDR3: CATSEDSRSNQPQHF. Here the CDR3 DNA reads TGTGCCACCAGTGAAGACAGCCGCAGCAATCAGCCCCAGCATTTT.

This clone has a single count. The rearrangement joins TRBV2 to TRBJ2-6; the D gene is possibly TRBD1 (6 bases). The germline V and J ends were trimmed by 4 bases and 4 bases, with 20 bases remaining between them. Germline CDR1 is SNHLY and CDR2 is FYNNEI. CDR3 size: 18 residues. The CDR3 reads CASSGPGTSLRGANVLTF. The CDR3 region has the DNA TGTGCCAGCAGTGGGCCCGGGACATCTCTCCGGGGGGCCAACGTCCTGACTTTC.

J is TRBJ1-1 and V is TRBV29-1; no reliable D call. Germline CDR1 is SQVTM and CDR2 is ANQGSEA. Trimming cost V 7 bases and J 5 bases, with 14 bases left between them. The CDR3 is 12 amino acids. CDR3 protein: CSGKSAGTEAFF. The DNA of the CDR3 is TGCAGCGGAAAGAGCGCGGGTACTGAAGCTTTCTTT.

The chain is built from TRBV6-2 or TRBV6-3 and TRBJ2-5, with 10 bases that match TRBD2. The CDR3 sequence is 17 residues long. Trimming cost V 2 bases and J 4 bases; bases outside gene matches: 10. CDR1 is MNHEY, CDR2 SVGEGT, per germline. This CDR3 reads CASSYGSLAGVRETQYF. CDR3 in DNA: TGTGCCAGCAGTTACGGGTCGCTAGCGGGAGTTCGAGAGACCCAGTACTTC.

This clone showed up just once. The chain joins TRBV12-3 or TRBV12-4 to TRBJ2-3; TRBD1 agrees at 12 bases. V lost 6 bases and J lost 7; bases outside the gene matches: 2. There are 13 residues in the CDR3. In DNA, the CDR3 is TGTGCCAGCAGCGGGACAGGGGGCAATACGCAGTATTTT. It encodes CASSGTGGNTQYF.

The rearrangement links TRBV19 to TRBJ1-5; 8 nucleotides match TRBD1. J gave up 7 bases and V 7 bases, and 12 bases lay outside the gene matches. Germline CDR1 LNHDA, CDR2 SQIVND (reference sequence). CDR3 size: 15 residues. The CDR3, as DNA: TGTGCCAGTACCACTTTACAGGGGGAAAGACAGCCCCAGCATTTT. It specifies CASTTLQGERQPQHF.

The genes are TRBV6-5 and TRBJ2-5; D gene uncertain. Between the trimmed V and J ends, which lost 6 bases and 2 bases, there was a span of 10 bases. CDR1 MNHEY and CDR2 SVGAGI come from the germline V gene. The CDR3 has 13 amino acids. CDR3 amino acids: CASSGDWQETQYF. CDR3 nucleotide sequence: TGTGCCAGCAGCGGAGACTGGCAAGAGACCCAGTACTTC.

This clone came up a few times. V gene TRBV4-3 combines with J gene TRBJ2-2; TRBD2 aligns across 10 bases. The CDR3 consists of 17 residues. V shed 0 bases and J 4 bases; nucleotides not matched to a gene: 5. Per germline, CDR1 LGHNA and CDR2 YSLEER. The CDR3 region is CASSQEGAGGSTGELFF. The CDR3 DNA is TGCGCCAGCAGCCAAGAGGGAGCGGGAGGGTCCACCGGGGAGCTGTTTTTT.

The chain is built from TRBV3-1 (or the pseudogene TRBV3-2) and TRBJ2-1; D is unresolved. V was pared by 4 bases and J by 6 bases, with 10 bases between. This CDR3 is 13 amino acids long. Per germline, CDR1 LGHDT and CDR2 YNNKEL (reference sequence). In DNA, the CDR3 is TGTGCCAGCAGCCCTCCGTTTTCCAATGAGCAGTTCTTC. Translated: CASSPPFSNEQFF.

CDR3 amino acids: CASSQESSGNNEQFF. CDR3 sequence (DNA): TGCGCCAGCAGCCAAGAGTCTAGCGGAAACAATGAGCAGTTCTTC. The chain carries TRBV4-1 and TRBJ2-1; 7 bases map to TRBD2. The CDR3 contains 15 residues. V gave up 0 bases and J gave up 5 bases; unmatched junction bases: 4. CDR1 MGHRA and CDR2 YSYEKL come from the germline V gene.

This clone was observed many times. The chain recombines TRBV7-9 with TRBJ1-2; no reliable D call. This CDR3 has 13 amino acids. The V gene's germline CDR1 is SEHNR and CDR2 FQNEAQ (reference sequence). V was pared by 2 bases and J by 3 bases, with 7 bases between. The CDR3 loop reads CASSLPADYGYTF. Written as DNA, the CDR3 is TGTGCCAGCAGCTTACCCGCAGACTATGGCTACACCTTC.

This chain links TRBV6-1 with TRBJ1-1, with 11 bases fitting TRBD1. Germline V gene data show CDR1 as MNHNS and CDR2 as SASEGT. With V trimmed by 1 base and J by 4 bases, 8 bases remained unmatched. The CDR3 totals 17 residues. CDR3: CASSEDLGQGAGTEAFF. CDR3 DNA: TGTGCCAGCAGTGAAGACCTCGGACAGGGGGCAGGCACTGAAGCTTTCTTT.

The chain uses TRBV12-3 or TRBV12-4 and TRBJ2-3, with D unresolved. With 6 bases removed from V and 6 bases from J, the gap between germline ends came to 13 bases. The CDR3 contains 13 residues. This chain's CDR3 is CASRLYPGDTQYF. CDR3 DNA: TGTGCCAGCAGGCTCTATCCCGGTGATACGCAGTATTTT.